This T cell receptor (beta chain) was observed in a study of T cell repertoires in cytomegalovirus infection. Study-wide context: Epitope selection comprised recently identified HLA-C-restricted CMV epitopes and well-studied HLA-B-restricted CMV epitopes. TCR beta signatures that were public indicated CMV infection and matching HLA type. Notes on the study in general: It was HLA-C-restricted CMV-specific TCR beta clonotypes that dominated the response ex vivo. Cumulative frequency of public TCR beta families picked out carriers of CMV plus the relevant HLA.

V lost 3 bases and J lost 6, with 15 bases in between. The CDR3 is 15 residues long. Germline V CDR1 and CDR2: MNHEY, SVGAGI. TCRdb called the reads again in MiXCR, with one record for every CDR3 protein. The data contain 650,000 to 900,000 distinct CDR3 sequences, around a third of them singletons. This clonotype occurred a few times. Antigen: not known. Specimen: cultured CD8+ T cells from PBMCs, collected from culture after CMV antigen stimulation. The gene calls are TRBV6-5 and TRBJ1-5, with D maybe TRBD1 (5 bases). This TCR derives from a human donor in good health (CMV status not recorded). Some clones in this sample may be carry-over from other donors' samples. This CDR3 is CASSYTRTGVQPQHF. The CDR3 nucleotides are TGTGCCAGCAGTTATACACGGACGGGGGTTCAGCCCCAGCATTTT.